This T cell receptor beta chain was documented in a study of OX40 agonist ivuxolimab in advanced cancers. At the level of the study: Hepatocellular carcinoma, melanoma, renal cell or head and neck cancer occurred in dose-escalation patients. Partial responses occurred in three patients (one hepatocellular carcinoma, two cutaneous melanoma).

CDR1 SGHDN and CDR2 FVKESK come from the germline V gene. Unmatched junction bases numbered 5, after V lost 1 base and J lost 0 bases. There are 18 residues in the CDR3. Clones were sequenced by immunoSEQ multiplex PCR, and TCRdb holds only the in-frame ones, with some missing. The sample lists 70,000 or so clones, 80% to 95% occurring once. Individuals having autoimmune disease history or systemic immunosuppression were not enrolled. Blood was sampled at baseline, cycle 4 day 1, and cycle 7 day 1. The chain is built from TRBV14 and TRBJ2-1; 11 bases agree with TRBD2. The receptor comes from an adult with an advanced solid tumor such as melanoma, head and neck, liver or kidney cancer. The sequences come from CD4+ or CD8+ T cells sorted from blood, collected in a trial of the OX40 agonist ivuxolimab. The CDR3 is CASSQGLAGMSSYNEQFF. The CDR3 nucleotides read TGTGCCAGCAGCCAAGGACTAGCGGGAATGAGCTCCTACAATGAGCAGTTCTTC.